This T cell receptor beta chain emerged from a study of cytomegalovirus exposure and HLA in healthy donors. This CDR3 has 15 amino acids. Germline assignment: CDR1 MDHEN and CDR2 SYDVKM. J was trimmed by 8 bases and V by 0 bases; bases with no gene match: 6. Sequencing was performed with immunoSEQ multiplex PCR; in TCRdb, only in-frame clones are kept and a portion is missing. The sample shows more than 85,000 clones, about nine tenths of them seen only once. The origin of this receptor is a woman aged 18-29 years in good health and CMV-seronegative. V and J are TRBV28 and TRBJ1-2, with 10 bases aligning to TRBD1. The sequenced sample consisted of PBMCs. The CDR3 sequence is CASSLWDRGLEGYTF. The DNA for the CDR3 is TGTGCCAGCAGTTTATGGGACAGGGGGTTGGAAGGCTACACCTTC.